This paragraph covers one T cell receptor (beta chain) sequence. In germline, CDR1 is SQVTM, CDR2 ANQGSEA. The CDR3 spans 13 residues. Trimming pared 4 bases from V and 1 base from J, leaving 10 bases between. This entry is derived from a study of CD8 T cells in Susac syndrome. The authors reverse transcribed roughly 0.5 to 1 ug RNA with random hexamers. Each CDR3 protein is one row after TCRdb ran MiXCR on the immunoSEQ multiplex PCR reads. The sample carries more than 150,000 distinct CDR3 sequences, roughly 95% recorded once. High-throughput TCR beta sequencing covered peripheral CD8+ and CD4+ T cells.

The receptor was isolated from a human donor with multiple sclerosis. V gene TRBV29-1 combines with J gene TRBJ2-5; D unclear. The sequencing input was CD8+ T cells from PBMCs. As DNA, the CDR3 is TGCAGCGTTGGATTAGCAGCCCAAGAGACCCAGTACTTC. Amino acid sequence: CSVGLAAQETQYF.